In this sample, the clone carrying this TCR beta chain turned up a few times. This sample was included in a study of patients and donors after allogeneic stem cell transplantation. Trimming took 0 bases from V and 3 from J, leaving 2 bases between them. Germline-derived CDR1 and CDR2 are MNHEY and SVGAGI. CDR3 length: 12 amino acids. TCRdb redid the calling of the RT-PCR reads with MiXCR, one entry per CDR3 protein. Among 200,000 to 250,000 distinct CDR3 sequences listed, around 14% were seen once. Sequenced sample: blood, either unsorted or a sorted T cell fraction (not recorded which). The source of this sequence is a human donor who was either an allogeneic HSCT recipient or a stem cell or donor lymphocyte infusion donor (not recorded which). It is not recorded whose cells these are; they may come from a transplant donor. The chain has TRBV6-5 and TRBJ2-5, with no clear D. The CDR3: CASSYSEETQYF. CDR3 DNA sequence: TGTGCCAGCAGTTACTCTGAAGAGACCCAGTACTTC.